Detailed here is one TCR beta chain. As yet, its antigen is unknown. 60 Vbeta and 13 Jbeta primers were used in PCR. Clones were read by immunoSEQ multiplex PCR, and TCRdb kept only the in-frame ones, dropping some. The sample lists about 160,000 clones, about 82% occurring once. This sample was included in a study of cytomegalovirus exposure and HLA in healthy donors. Notes on the study in general: The listing of fewer than 200 TCR beta chains classed them as cytomegalovirus-associated. Within a later analysis, the majority of CMV-associated TCR beta chains appeared HLA-restricted.

The CDR3 sequence is 13 residues long. From germline, CDR1 is SGHTA and CDR2 FQGTGA. Trimming cost V 1 base and J 5 bases, with 8 bases left between them. Donors likely had unrecorded immune exposures despite being nominally healthy when sampled. V gene TRBV7-3 combines with J gene TRBJ2-5; D gene ambiguous. The sequence derives from a woman aged 25 to 45 in good health and CMV-seropositive. Sequenced input: PBMCs. The chain's CDR3 is CASSLRGTETQYF. CDR3 coding DNA: TGTGCCAGCAGCTTAAGAGGAACGGAGACCCAGTACTTC.